A selection of T cell receptor beta chains follows, all from one sample in a study of technical replicates of blood from a handful of donors. Sequenced by immunoSEQ multiplex PCR; TCRdb stores in-frame clones only, minus some. The sample carries 60,000 to 90,000 clones, around 94% recorded once. The sequenced sample consisted of T cells isolated from PBMCs. The receptors come from a human donor in good health. CDR3s include the opening cysteine and the closing phenylalanine or tryptophan. D genes are given only for firm matches. Size values are once, few and many counts, or a class for expanded clones, and some rows have none.

j_gene | abundance | v_gene | d_gene | CDR3nt | CDR3aa
TRBJ2-1 | once | TRBV4-2 | TRBD2 | TGTGCCAGCAGCCAAGCTTCTAGCGGGGGGGGGACAGAGCAGTTCTTC | CASSQASSGGGTEQFF
TRBJ2-7 | . | TRBV29-1 | . | TGCAGCGTTGAAGAAAGGGGAATCACCTACGAGCAGTACTTC | CSVEERGITYEQYF
TRBJ2-7 | . | TRBV5-4 | TRBD2 | TGTGCCAGCAGCTTGGCCACGGCGGGAGTCTACGAGCAGTACTTC | CASSLATAGVYEQYF
TRBJ1-2 | . | TRBV27 | . | TGTGCCAGCAGTTTATCCGCCGGACTCCCGAACTATGGCTACACCTTC | CASSLSAGLPNYGYTF
TRBJ2-3 | . | TRBV6-6 | . | TGTGCCAGCAGTCTTACTTCAAGCACAGATACGCAGTATTTT | CASSLTSSTDTQYF
TRBJ1-4 | . | TRBV6-1 | TRBD1 | TGTGCCAGCAGGGAGACAGGGGAAAAACTGTTTTTT | CASRETGEKLFF
TRBJ2-1 | . | TRBV5-1 | TRBD2 | TGCGCCAGCAGCCCGGGAACTAGCGGGAGTCAAAATGAGCAGTTCTTC | CASSPGTSGSQNEQFF
TRBJ2-5 | . | TRBV6-5 | TRBD1 | TGTGCCAGCAGTTACGGGACAGGGGGGATGGAGACCCAGTACTTC | CASSYGTGGMETQYF
TRBJ1-2 | . | TRBV19 | TRBD1 | TGTGCCAGTAGGTTACCGGGACAGGCGAACTATGGCTACACCTTC | CASRLPGQANYGYTF
TRBJ2-5 | . | TRBV29-1 | TRBD2 | TGCAGCGTTGGACTAGCGGGAGTGTCTCGGGAGACCCAGTACTTC | CSVGLAGVSRETQYF
TRBJ2-2 | . | TRBV9 | . | TGTGCCAGCAGCTCAAGACTAGCCGGGGAGCTGTTTTTT | CASSSRLAGELFF
TRBJ2-7 | . | TRBV7-2 | TRBD1 | TGTGCCAGCACCAGGGACAGCTACGAGCAGTACTTC | CASTRDSYEQYF
TRBJ1-1 | . | TRBV15 | . | TGTGCCACCAACCCCCAGGAGAACACTGAAGCTTTCTTT | CATNPQENTEAFF
TRBJ2-2 | . | TRBV5-1 | TRBD1 | TGCGCCAGCAGCGGGACAGGGCTGACCGGGGAGCTGTTTTTT | CASSGTGLTGELFF
TRBJ2-7 | . | TRBV11-3 | TRBD2 | TGTGCCAGCAGCTTAAGAGGACTAGCGGGAGAGTACTACGAGCAGTACTTC | CASSLRGLAGEYYEQYF
TRBJ2-2 | once | TRBV5-6 | . | TGTGCCAGCAGCATAAACACCGGGGAGCTGTTTTTT | CASSINTGELFF
TRBJ2-7 | . | TRBV6-5 | TRBD2 | TGTGCCAGCAGTAGGTCTAGCGGGTACTACGAGCAGTACTTC | CASSRSSGYYEQYF
TRBJ1-5 | . | TRBV6-1 | TRBD1 | TGTGCCAGCAGTTTTGGACAGGGGAACGGGCAGCCCCAGCATTTT | CASSFGQGNGQPQHF
TRBJ1-1 | . | TRBV5-1 | . | TGCGCCAGCAGCCCCCCAGCGGGAAAGGGTGAAGCTTTCTTT | CASSPPAGKGEAFF
TRBJ2-3 | . | TRBV7-4 | . | TGTGCCAGCAGCCCGACCCACAGGGATAGCACAGATACGCAGTATTTT | CASSPTHRDSTDTQYF
TRBJ1-1 | . | TRBV29-1 | . | TGCAGCGTTGAGGCGGGCAGCCAGTGGTTCGCTGAAGCTTTCTTT | CSVEAGSQWFAEAFF
TRBJ1-2 | once | TRBV19 | . | TGTGCCAGTAGTATTCTGGACAAGTGGACCTATGGCTACACCTTC | CASSILDKWTYGYTF
TRBJ2-7 | few | TRBV6-5 | TRBD1 | TGTGCCAGCAGTTATGGACAGGGGGGGTACGAGCAGTACTTC | CASSYGQGGYEQYF
TRBJ1-2 | . | TRBV7-9 | TRBD1 | TGTGCCAGCAGCTTAGATAGGACAGGGTATGGCTACACCTTC | CASSLDRTGYGYTF
TRBJ2-5 | . | TRBV9 | TRBD2 | TGTGCCAGCAGCTCAAGCGGGAGTCCGGAGACCCAGTACTTC | CASSSSGSPETQYF
TRBJ2-1 | . | TRBV29-1 | . | TGCAGCGTTGAGATAGGACTTAATGAGCAGTTCTTC | CSVEIGLNEQFF
TRBJ1-5 | . | TRBV19 | . | TGTGCCAGTAGTATAGAGTGGCAGGGCCTTCGTCAGCCCCAGCATTTT | CASSIEWQGLRQPQHF
TRBJ2-7 | . | TRBV6-5 | TRBD2 | TGTGCCAGCACACGTAGCGGGAGGAGCTACGAGCAGTACTTC | CASTRSGRSYEQYF
TRBJ1-5 | . | TRBV4-1 | . | TGCGCCAGCAGCCAAGAAGGAGGGGTCGGACAGCCCCAGCATTTT | CASSQEGGVGQPQHF
TRBJ2-5 | . | TRBV7-2 | . | TGTGCCAGCAGCTCGCAAGAGACCCAGTACTTC | CASSSQETQYF
TRBJ2-1 | once | TRBV11-3 | TRBD2 | TGTGCCAGCAGCTTGGATCGGGGGACTAGCACGTACAATGAGCAGTTCTTC | CASSLDRGTSTYNEQFF
TRBJ1-4 | . | TRBV29-1 | TRBD1 | TGCAGCGTTGAGTCGGACAGGGAGGATGAAAAACTGTTTTTT | CSVESDREDEKLFF
TRBJ1-3 | . | TRBV6-5 | . | TGTGCCAGCAAGGGAGTCTCTGGAAACACCATATATTTT | CASKGVSGNTIYF
TRBJ2-7 | . | TRBV2 | . | TGTGCCAGCAGTGACCCAGTCGACTACTACGAGCAGTACTTC | CASSDPVDYYEQYF
TRBJ1-4 | . | TRBV6-5 | . | TGTGCCAGCAGTTACCGGGAGACCAATGAAAAACTGTTTTTT | CASSYRETNEKLFF
TRBJ2-7 | . | TRBV30 | . | TGTGCCTGGAGTTCGGGTATAACTAGCGAGCAGTACTTC | CAWSSGITSEQYF
TRBJ1-5 | . | TRBV19 | . | TGTGCCAGTAGTATAGGAGTAGGGGCAGTAGGCAATCAGCCCCAGCATTTT | CASSIGVGAVGNQPQHF
TRBJ2-1 | . | TRBV25-1 | TRBD1 | TGTGCCAGCAGTGAGAGCCCCCGGGACAGGCAGTTCTTC | CASSESPRDRQFF
TRBJ1-1 | . | TRBV19 | . | TGTGCCAGTAGTGCCACAGGGCTGAACACTGAAGCTTTCTTT | CASSATGLNTEAFF
TRBJ2-7 | . | TRBV5-4 | TRBD1 | TGTGCCAGCAGCGACGGGACAGGGGGTTACGAGCAGTACTTC | CASSDGTGGYEQYF